A single sample gave rise to the 14 T cell receptor beta chains below, sequenced in a study of identical twins (dated by TCRdb to about 2016). Receptors were amplified or captured by 5' RACE. These reads were obtained on an Illumina HiSeq 2000. TCRdb applied fastp at Q25 and MiXCR to the public reads, then kept only in-frame beta chains. Entries that share a CDR3 protein sequence are merged under the most common genes and DNA. Within this sample are about 530,000 distinct CDR3 sequences, with about 20% of them counted one time only. 0.48% of the sample comes from the top ten. This sample was also put to use in a study of yellow fever vaccine responses in identical twins.

What was sequenced was CD4+ T cells sorted from blood. Receptors originate from a woman between 18 and 29 years old in good health.

This clonotype was seen a handful of times. V gene TRBV29-1 combines with J gene TRBJ2-1; 8 nucleotides align to TRBD2. The germline V gene has CDR1 SQVTM and CDR2 ANQGSEA. This CDR3 spans 14 amino acids. V trimming: 3 bases; J trimming: 8 bases; junction bases outside the gene matches: 9. The CDR3 nucleotides read TGCAGCGTTGAGTCGAGCGGGAGCATCGATGAGCAGTTCTTC. Protein sequence: CSVESSGSIDEQFF.

The V and J genes are TRBV6-2 or TRBV6-3 and TRBJ1-5; D is unresolved. The germline gives CDR1 MNHEY, CDR2 SVGEGT. This CDR3 has 16 amino acids. V was trimmed by 8 bases and J by 0 bases, leaving 17 bases between them. CDR3 bases: TGTGCCAGCGCCCCTTGGGAAACCTATAGCAATCAGCCCCAGCATTTT. Translated, it gives CASAPWETYSNQPQHF.

This clonotype was observed a few times. The chain joins TRBV5-8 to TRBJ2-7, with D unresolved. V was cut by 1 base and J by 5 bases, with 10 bases left in between. CDR1 is SGHTS, CDR2 YDEGEE, per germline. The CDR3 has 13 residues. The DNA for the CDR3 is TGTGCCAGCAGCTTGATTCAGAGTAACGAGCAGTACTTC. Translated: CASSLIQSNEQYF.

This chain uses TRBV6-2 or TRBV6-3 with TRBJ1-5; a possible D gene is TRBD1 (5 bases). Trimming took off 1 base at V and 7 bases at J, with 14 bases between the two ends. The CDR3 has 15 amino acids. CDR1 and CDR2 from the germline V gene are MNHEY and SVGEGT. This chain's CDR3 is CASSYFRESGQPQHF. The CDR3 bases are TGTGCCAGCAGTTACTTCAGGGAGTCAGGGCAGCCCCAGCATTTT.

The rearrangement links TRBV6-1 to TRBJ1-2; 9 nucleotides line up with TRBD1. The V and J ends lost 5 bases and 9 bases, in that order; junction bases with no gene match: 10. CDR3 length: 14 amino acids. Germline V lookup: CDR1 MNHNS, CDR2 SASEGT. In DNA form, the CDR3 reads TGTGCCAGCAGTATCTGGACAGGGGAGGTGCGCTACACCTTC. Amino acid sequence: CASSIWTGEVRYTF.

This clonotype came up a few times. The chain is built from TRBV11-3 and TRBJ2-1; TRBD1 matches at 10 bases. CDR1 and CDR2 from the germline V gene are SGHNT and YENEEA. V lost 5 bases and J lost 10; bases outside the gene matches: 5. This CDR3 spans 13 amino acids. As DNA, the CDR3 is TGTGCCAGCAGCCCGGGACAGGGGACAGAGCAGTTCTTC. Protein sequence: CASSPGQGTEQFF.

The CDR3 loop reads CASSYSLAVNTEAFF. CDR3 bases: TGTGCCAGCAGTTACTCGCTTGCAGTGAACACTGAAGCTTTCTTT. V usage is TRBV6-5 and J usage is TRBJ1-1; D remains unclear. The CDR3 sequence is 15 residues long. Germline V gene data show CDR1 as MNHEY and CDR2 as SVGAGI. The ends were cut back, 0 bases at V and 0 bases at J, with 8 bases in the middle.

This clonotype was counted only a few times. The rearrangement uses TRBV29-1 and TRBJ2-7; no firm D call. Trimming cost V 7 bases and J 5 bases, with 9 bases left between them. This CDR3 has 10 amino acids. CDR1 and CDR2 (germline): SQVTM, ANQGSEA. Written as DNA, the CDR3 is TGCAGCGACGATAGGAACGAGCAGTACGTC. It codes for CSDDRNEQYV.

The chain recombines TRBV25-1 with TRBJ2-3; D is ambiguous. V lost 7 bases and J 1 base, leaving 9 bases between the germline ends. The germline CDR1 and CDR2 sequences are MGHDK and SYGVNS. The CDR3 length is 13 residues. The CDR3 DNA sequence: TGTGCCAGCACTCCATGGGGCACAGATACGCAGTATTTT. Translation gives CASTPWGTDTQYF.

This sequence joins TRBV5-1 and TRBJ2-1, with 14 bases that match TRBD2. This CDR3 is 15 amino acids long. From germline, CDR1 is SGHRS and CDR2 YFSETQ. V was pared by 4 bases and J by 10 bases, with 7 bases of the junction left unmatched. The CDR3 coding sequence is TGCGCCAGCAGCCTGACTAGCGGGGGGGGAGGCGAGCAGTTCTTC. The encoded protein is CASSLTSGGGGEQFF.

There are many counts of this clonotype. The chain couples TRBV5-1 to TRBJ1-1, with a possible D match to TRBD1 (5 bases). The V end was cut by 0 bases, the J end by 3 bases, with 15 bases between. This CDR3 has 16 residues. CDR1 SGHRS and CDR2 YFSETQ come from the germline V gene. CDR3 DNA: TGCGCCAGCAGCTTGGCCCAGACAGCGGGAGACACTGAAGCTTTCTTT. Its translation: CASSLAQTAGDTEAFF.

This clonotype was counted a few times. The chain has TRBV10-3 and TRBJ2-7; D gene unclear. This CDR3 has 15 amino acids. Per germline, CDR1 ENHRY and CDR2 SYGVKD. V gave up 3 bases and J gave up 4 bases, with 16 bases separating them. CDR3 amino acids: CAISEGGGSTYEQYV. The CDR3 DNA follows: TGTGCCATCAGTGAAGGCGGCGGAAGCACGTACGAGCAGTACGTC.

In DNA, the CDR3 is TGTGCCAGCAGTGAACGGCATAAGGAAAATTCACCCCTCCACTTT. It translates to CASSERHKENSPLHF. The chain has TRBV2 and TRBJ1-6; D not resolved. Germline V CDR1 and CDR2: SNHLY, FYNNEI. This CDR3 comprises 15 residues. V dropped 2 bases and J dropped 7 bases, with 12 bases sitting between them.

The genes are TRBV14 and TRBJ2-7; D not certain. Trimming removed 3 bases at V and 2 bases at J, with 8 bases between. The length of the CDR3 is 13 residues. CDR1 and CDR2 from the germline V gene are SGHDN and FVKESK. The CDR3 reads CASSHMAPYEQYF. The CDR3 DNA reads as TGTGCCAGCAGCCACATGGCCCCCTACGAGCAGTACTTC.